This record concerns one TCR beta chain sequence. This record comes from a study of OX40 agonist ivuxolimab in advanced cancers. Study information: Ivuxolimab, an agonistic anti-OX40 (CD134) antibody, was given to patients.

Assay: immunoSEQ multiplex PCR; the TCRdb copy retains only in-frame clones and omits some. The data contain some 44,000 clones, 86% of them singletons. The CDR3 extends over 14 amino acids. V was clipped by 0 bases and J by 2 bases, with 9 bases between them. This chain links TRBV5-7 with TRBJ2-7; a weak D match, TRBD2 (7 bases). TRBV5-7 is treated as an ORF (open reading frame) with a function not yet certain. Sequences were derived from CD4+ or CD8+ T cells sorted from blood, sampled in a trial of the OX40 agonist ivuxolimab. This receptor was obtained from an adult with an advanced solid tumor such as melanoma, head and neck, liver or kidney cancer. For the CDR3, the DNA is TGTGCCAGCAGCTTGGAGGGGGGGGCCTACGAGCAGTACGTC. Amino acid sequence: CASSLEGGAYEQYV.